What follows are 28 T cell receptor beta chains derived from one specimen sequenced in a study of identical twins. TCRdb reanalysed the 5' RACE reads using MiXCR and keeps one entry per CDR3 protein. Among about 660,000 distinct CDR3 sequences, about 9.4% were seen once, and the ten largest hold around 0.95%. These data were also filed under a second study, of yellow fever vaccine responses in identical twins.

Sequenced sample: PBMCs. The receptors originated from a woman aged 18-29 years in good health.

The rearrangement joins TRBV3-1 to TRBJ1-1; 7 bases fit TRBD1. The CDR3 runs to 15 residues. Germline V gene sequence: CDR1 LGHDT, CDR2 YNNKEL (reference sequence). The trim removed 6 bases at V and 0 bases at J, leaving 7 bases unmatched. CDR3: CASSRGTALNTEAFF. CDR3 bases: TGTGCCAGCAGTCGGGGGACAGCCTTGAACACTGAAGCTTTCTTT.

The chain links TRBV6-2 or TRBV6-3 to TRBJ2-5; 9 positions agree with TRBD2. The ends lost 0 bases at V and 9 bases at J; junction bases unmatched: 23. There are 20 residues in the CDR3. CDR1 and CDR2 from the germline V gene are MNHEY and SVGEGT. The CDR3 bases are TGTGCCAGCAGTTACTCGAGACTCGGGACTAGCAGGTCCGGTTGGTTGGCCCAGTACTTC. It specifies CASSYSRLGTSRSGWLAQYF.

This clonotype was found a few times. The rearrangement joins TRBV7-3 to TRBJ2-7, with D perhaps assigned TRBD1 or TRBD2 (5 bases each). The CDR3 runs to 13 residues. Germline V lookup: CDR1 SGHTA, CDR2 FQGTGA. The germline V and J ends were trimmed by 5 bases and 6 bases, with 14 bases remaining between them. In DNA form, the CDR3 reads TGTGCCAGCAGCAGAAGTGGGGGTAGCGAGCAGTACTTC. As protein: CASSRSGGSEQYF.

This clonotype was observed a handful of times. The chain combines TRBV12-3 or TRBV12-4 with TRBJ1-2; D remains ambiguous. The CDR3 spans 15 residues. The germline V and J ends were trimmed by 7 bases and 3 bases, with 18 bases remaining between them. In DNA, the CDR3 is TGTGCCAGCACTACTAGGGAGGGCGGGGACTATGGCTACACCTTC. Protein sequence: CASTTREGGDYGYTF.

J is TRBJ2-5 and V is TRBV7-2; D not resolved. The germline gives CDR1 SGHTA, CDR2 FQGNSA. V was clipped by 8 bases and J by 3 bases, with 16 bases between them. There are 14 residues in the CDR3. The CDR3 bases are TGTGCCAGCTCGTTTGGTGGGTCCAAAGAGACCCAGTACTTC. It codes for CASSFGGSKETQYF.

This clonotype was detected a few times. V and J are TRBV7-2 and TRBJ2-6, with a weak D call TRBD1 (6 bases). CDR1 is SGHTA, CDR2 FQGNSA, per germline. There are 15 residues in the CDR3. V was cut by 5 bases and J by 4 bases, with 12 bases left in between. This CDR3 reads CASSAQGNGANVLTF. The CDR3 coding sequence is TGTGCCAGCAGCGCCCAGGGGAACGGGGCCAACGTCCTGACTTTC.

The genes are TRBV29-1 and TRBJ2-5; no definite D call. This CDR3 contains 13 residues. V dropped 5 bases and J dropped 3 bases, with 13 bases sitting between them. CDR1 and CDR2 from the germline V gene are SQVTM and ANQGSEA. The CDR3 spells CSVLSPSEETQYF. The CDR3 DNA reads as TGCAGCGTTCTCTCGCCTTCGGAAGAGACCCAGTACTTC.

The chain employs TRBV7-2 and TRBJ2-5; D remains ambiguous. CDR1 is SGHTA and CDR2 is FQGNSA in the germline V gene. The V and J ends lost 5 bases and 2 bases respectively, with 15 bases between them. This CDR3 region has 15 residues. The CDR3 is CASSPQGVAQETQYF. The DNA for the CDR3 is TGTGCCAGCAGCCCCCAAGGAGTAGCTCAAGAGACCCAGTACTTC.

The rearrangement links TRBV6-5 to TRBJ2-2; tentative D call: TRBD2 (5 bases). The CDR3 covers 16 residues. Germline V gives CDR1 MNHEY, CDR2 SVGAGI. V was trimmed by 2 bases and J by 3 bases, leaving 13 bases between them. CDR3 nucleotide sequence: TGTGCCAGCAGTTACGCGCCCGGGGTGGACACCGGGGAGCTGTTTTTT. Translating gives CASSYAPGVDTGELFF.

The J gene is TRBJ2-7, the V gene TRBV7-8, with D possibly being TRBD1 or TRBD2 (5 bases each). Germline CDR1 SGHVS, CDR2 FQNEAQ. V dropped 8 bases and J dropped 6 bases, with 14 bases sitting between them. The CDR3 has 12 amino acids. Here the CDR3 reads CASVSGGLEQYF. In nucleotides, the CDR3 is TGTGCCAGCGTTTCTGGGGGTCTCGAGCAGTACTTC.

The chain combines TRBV10-3 with TRBJ2-7, with 8 bases lining up with TRBD1. This CDR3 has 14 residues. Germline CDR1 reads ENHRY; CDR2 reads SYGVKD. The J segment lost 3 bases and the V segment lost 6 bases, leaving 7 bases of the junction unmatched. The CDR3 sequence: CAIRPGTGFYEQYF. DNA of the CDR3: TGTGCCATCAGGCCCGGGACAGGATTCTACGAGCAGTACTTC.

J is TRBJ2-7 and V is TRBV6-1, with 11 bases fitting TRBD1. The junction had 5 bases not matched to a gene; V was cut back by 6 bases and J by 1 base. Germline V gene sequence: CDR1 MNHNS, CDR2 SASEGT. The CDR3 runs to 15 residues. CDR3 loop: CASRDRGLTSYEQYF. The CDR3, as DNA: TGTGCCAGCAGGGACAGGGGGCTTACATCCTACGAGCAGTACTTC.

V gene TRBV6-5 combines with J gene TRBJ2-3, with 7 bases fitting TRBD1. The CDR3 consists of 12 residues. With V trimmed by 6 bases and J by 4 bases, 1 base remained unmatched. The germline gives CDR1 MNHEY, CDR2 SVGAGI. The DNA of the CDR3 is TGTGCCAGCAGGACAGGGTCAGATACGCAGTATTTT. Amino acids: CASRTGSDTQYF.

The chain carries TRBV5-1 and TRBJ2-7; D perhaps matches TRBD2 (6 bases). Trimming cost V 2 bases and J 3 bases, with 15 bases left between them. This CDR3 is built from 15 residues. Germline CDR1 is SGHRS and CDR2 is YFSETQ. The CDR3 sequence is CASSFSPGLYYEQYF. For the CDR3, the DNA is TGCGCCAGCAGCTTCAGTCCGGGACTCTACTACGAGCAGTACTTC.

This chain joins TRBV2 and TRBJ2-5; the match to TRBD2 covers 14 bases. Germline loops: CDR1 SNHLY, CDR2 FYNNEI. V gave up 6 bases and J gave up 5 bases; unmatched junction bases: 14. The CDR3 has 18 residues. The CDR3 reads CASRAFGLAGGLGETQYF. CDR3 in DNA: TGTGCCAGCAGAGCCTTCGGACTAGCGGGAGGATTAGGGGAGACCCAGTACTTC. The full variable domain, in which reference TRBV2 and TRBJ2-5 provide the parts outside the CDR3, is EPEVTQTPSHQVTQMGQEVILRCVPISNHLYFYWYRQILGQKVEFLVSFYNNEISEKSEIFDDQFSVERPDGSNFTLKIRSTKLEDSAMYFCASRAFGLAGGLGETQYFGPGTRLLVL.

V and J are TRBV3-1 and TRBJ2-7, with D possibly TRBD2 on 7 matching bases. Trimming took 0 bases from V and 6 from J, leaving 15 bases between them. This CDR3 spans 15 amino acids. CDR1 LGHDT and CDR2 YNNKEL come from the germline V gene (reference sequence). The CDR3 loop reads CASSQEDHREGEQYF. In nucleotides, the CDR3 is TGTGCCAGCAGCCAAGAAGACCACAGGGAGGGCGAGCAGTACTTC.

The chain employs TRBV7-3 and TRBJ2-2; 7 bases align to TRBD2. Germline assignment: CDR1 SGHTA and CDR2 FQGTGA. V gave up 4 bases and J gave up 5 bases; unmatched junction bases: 10. The CDR3 has 16 amino acids. CDR3 loop: CASSSLLPGGTGELFF. As DNA, the CDR3 is TGTGCCAGCAGCTCACTCCTCCCGGGGGGAACCGGGGAGCTGTTTTTT.

This clonotype was observed a few times. The gene calls are TRBV20-1 and TRBJ2-7, with 8 positions matching TRBD1. V lost 3 bases to trimming and J lost 1 base; unmatched junction nucleotides: 11. CDR3 length equals 16 residues. Germline CDR1 reads DFQATT; CDR2 reads SNEGSKA (reference sequence). The CDR3 loop is CSASEGQGILSYEQYF. In nucleotides, the CDR3 is TGCAGTGCTAGTGAAGGACAGGGCATTCTGTCCTACGAGCAGTACTTC.

The chain has TRBV7-2 and TRBJ2-1; either TRBD1 or TRBD2 may supply D (5 bases each). The V end lost 5 bases, the J end lost 1 base, and 15 bases lay between the germline ends. CDR3 length: 16 residues. Germline CDR1 and CDR2: SGHTA and FQGNSA. Here the CDR3 reads CASSVGPGGSYNEQFF. The CDR3 bases are TGTGCCAGCAGCGTAGGACCTGGGGGATCCTACAATGAGCAGTTCTTC. The whole variable domain, remainder taken from reference TRBV7-2 and TRBJ2-1, is GAGVSQSPSNKVTEKGKDVELRCDPISGHTALYWYRQSLGQGLEFLIYFQGNSAPDKSGLPSDRFSAERTGGSVSTLTIQRTQQEDSAVYLCASSVGPGGSYNEQFFGPGTRLTVL.

Written as DNA, the CDR3 is TGTGCCAGCAGACGCCAGGGGCAAGTTAATGAAAAACTGTTTTTT. Translating it yields CASRRQGQVNEKLFF. This rearrangement joins TRBV12-3 or TRBV12-4 to TRBJ1-4; a weak D match, TRBD1 (6 bases). Trimming pared 6 bases from V and 4 bases from J, leaving 15 bases between. The CDR3 sequence is 15 residues long.

The chain combines TRBV12-3 or TRBV12-4 with TRBJ2-3; D is ambiguous. The CDR3 has 13 amino acids. V lost 3 bases to trimming and J lost 2 bases, with 6 bases between them. CDR3 coding DNA: TGTGCCAGCAGTTTTACTTTCACAGATACGCAGTATTTT. Residues: CASSFTFTDTQYF.

This clonotype has a handful of counts. The chain links TRBV5-6 to TRBJ1-1, with D uncertain. V shed 0 bases and J shed 10 bases, with 16 bases lying between them. The germline gives CDR1 SGHDT, CDR2 YYEEEE. The CDR3 runs 14 residues. CDR3 DNA sequence: TGTGCCAGCAGCTTGGCCAAAATTTTGCCGGGAGCTTTCTTT. This gives the protein CASSLAKILPGAFF.

The chain carries TRBV20-1 and TRBJ2-7, with D tentatively TRBD1 (6 bases). Germline CDR1 DFQATT, CDR2 SNEGSKA (reference sequence). Trimming stripped 6 bases from V and 4 bases from J, with 22 bases between. The CDR3 totals 15 residues. The CDR3 DNA is TGCAGTGCGACCAACAGGGCCACTTTTGGATACGAGCAGTACTTC. Protein: CSATNRATFGYEQYF.

The chain joins TRBV24-1 to TRBJ2-5, with TRBD1 matching 9 bases. CDR3 length: 15 amino acids. Germline-derived CDR1 and CDR2 are KGHDR and SFDVKD. V shed 0 bases, J shed 5 bases, and the junction held 3 bases outside the gene matches. CDR3 in amino acids: CATSDLRTGVETQYF. The DNA for the CDR3 is TGTGCCACCAGTGATTTGAGGACAGGGGTTGAGACCCAGTACTTC.

The chain combines TRBV6-2 or TRBV6-3 with TRBJ2-3; weak D call: TRBD1 (6 bases). Trimming shortened V by 6 bases and J by 4 bases, and 17 bases separated the two germline ends. The CDR3 has 15 residues. Germline V gene sequence: CDR1 MNHEY, CDR2 SVGEGT. CDR3 in amino acids: CASRLQGRGADTQYF. In nucleotides, the CDR3 is TGTGCCAGCAGGCTACAGGGAAGAGGGGCAGATACGCAGTATTTT.

This clonotype was recorded many times. The chain uses TRBV12-3 or TRBV12-4 and TRBJ2-5; 7 nucleotides agree with TRBD2. V dropped 5 bases and J dropped 7; count of bases not matched to a gene: 7. The CDR3 spans 13 residues. This CDR3 reads CASSPVGGVTQYF. In DNA form, the CDR3 reads TGTGCCAGCAGTCCAGTGGGGGGGGTGACCCAGTACTTC.

The chain couples TRBV30 to TRBJ2-1; D unresolved. The germline V and J ends were trimmed by 3 bases and 6 bases, with 6 bases remaining between them. Germline CDR1 reads GTSNPN; CDR2 reads SVGIG (reference sequence). The CDR3 extends over 11 amino acids. The chain's CDR3 is CAWRGFNEQFF. For the CDR3, the DNA is TGTGCCTGGAGAGGGTTCAATGAGCAGTTCTTC.

This clonotype was seen many times. This chain connects TRBV10-3 to TRBJ2-5; D tentatively fits TRBD1 or TRBD2 (6 bases each). Germline CDR1 ENHRY, CDR2 SYGVKD. The CDR3 length is 14 residues. Trimming left V 2 bases short and J 1 base short, with 8 bases between. Here the CDR3 reads CAISERGAQETQYF. CDR3 coding DNA: TGTGCCATCAGTGAGAGGGGGGCCCAAGAGACCCAGTACTTC.